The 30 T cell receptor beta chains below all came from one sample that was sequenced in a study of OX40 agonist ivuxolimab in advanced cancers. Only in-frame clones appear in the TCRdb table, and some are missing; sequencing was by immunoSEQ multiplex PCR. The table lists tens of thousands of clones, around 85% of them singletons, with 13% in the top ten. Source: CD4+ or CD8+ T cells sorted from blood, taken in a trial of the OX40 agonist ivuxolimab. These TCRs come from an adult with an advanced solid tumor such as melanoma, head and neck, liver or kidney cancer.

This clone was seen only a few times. CDR3: CATSRVSYNEQFF. The CDR3 DNA sequence: TGTGCCACCAGCAGAGTCTCCTACAATGAGCAGTTCTTC. The chain has TRBV15 and TRBJ2-1; D unresolved. The CDR3 is 13 residues long. CDR1 and CDR2 from the germline V gene are LNHNV and YYDKDF (reference sequence). The V end was cut by 1 base, the J end by 0 bases, with 1 base between.

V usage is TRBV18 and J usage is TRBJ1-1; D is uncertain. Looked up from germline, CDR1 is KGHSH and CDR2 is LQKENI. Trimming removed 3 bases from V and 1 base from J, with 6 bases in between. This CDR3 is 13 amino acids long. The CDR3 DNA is TGTGCCAGCTCACCCGTGGCGAACACTGAAGCTTTCTTT. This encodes CASSPVANTEAFF. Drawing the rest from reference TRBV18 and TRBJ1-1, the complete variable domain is NAGVMQNPRHLVRRRGQEARLRCSPMKGHSHVYWYRQLPEEGLKFMVYLQKENIIDESGMPKERFSAEFPKEGPSILRIQQVVRGDSAAYFCASSPVANTEAFFGQGTRLTVV.

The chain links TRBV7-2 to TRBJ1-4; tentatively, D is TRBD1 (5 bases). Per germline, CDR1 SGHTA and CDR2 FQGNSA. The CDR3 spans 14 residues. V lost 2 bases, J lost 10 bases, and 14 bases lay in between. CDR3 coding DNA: TGTGCCAGCAGCTTATACACAGCTAGGGGAAAACTGTTTTTT. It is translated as CASSLYTARGKLFF.

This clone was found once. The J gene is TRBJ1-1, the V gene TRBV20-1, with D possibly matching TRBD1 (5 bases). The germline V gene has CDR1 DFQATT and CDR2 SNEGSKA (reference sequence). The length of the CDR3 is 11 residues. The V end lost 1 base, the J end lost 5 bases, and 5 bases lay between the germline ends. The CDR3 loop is CSARGGTEAFF. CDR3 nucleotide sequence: TGCAGTGCTAGAGGGGGGACTGAAGCTTTCTTT.

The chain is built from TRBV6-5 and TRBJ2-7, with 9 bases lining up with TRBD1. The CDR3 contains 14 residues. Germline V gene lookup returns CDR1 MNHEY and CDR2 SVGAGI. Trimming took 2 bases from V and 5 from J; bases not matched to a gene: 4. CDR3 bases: TGTGCCAGCAGTTACGACAGGGGGAGACACGAGCAGTACTTC. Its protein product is CASSYDRGRHEQYF.

The CDR3 sequence: CASSVAVTGELFF. The CDR3 coding sequence is TGTGCCAGCAGCGTAGCGGTCACCGGGGAGCTGTTTTTT. The V gene is TRBV9, the J gene TRBJ2-2; D gene unclear. Germline V gene lookup returns CDR1 SGDLS and CDR2 YYNGEE. The CDR3 totals 13 residues. V gave up 0 bases and J gave up 4 bases, with 4 bases separating them.

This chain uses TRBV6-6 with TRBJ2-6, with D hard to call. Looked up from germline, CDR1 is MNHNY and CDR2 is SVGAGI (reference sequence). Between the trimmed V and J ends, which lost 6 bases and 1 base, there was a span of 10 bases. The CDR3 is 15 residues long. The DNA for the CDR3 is TGTGCCAGCAGCCCGCAAAATTCTGGGGCCAACGTCCTGACTTTC. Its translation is CASSPQNSGANVLTF.

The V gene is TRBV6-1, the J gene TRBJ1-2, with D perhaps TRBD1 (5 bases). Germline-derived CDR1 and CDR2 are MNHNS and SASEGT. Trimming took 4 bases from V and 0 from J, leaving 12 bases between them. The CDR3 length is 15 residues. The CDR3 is CASSGRQNTNYGYTF. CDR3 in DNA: TGTGCCAGCAGTGGTAGACAGAATACTAACTATGGCTACACCTTC.

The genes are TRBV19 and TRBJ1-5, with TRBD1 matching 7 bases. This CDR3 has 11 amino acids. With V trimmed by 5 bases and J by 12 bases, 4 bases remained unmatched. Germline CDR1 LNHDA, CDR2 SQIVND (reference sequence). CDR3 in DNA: TGTGCCAGTAGTCAGGGGGGGGTCCAGCATTTT. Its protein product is CASSQGGVQHF.

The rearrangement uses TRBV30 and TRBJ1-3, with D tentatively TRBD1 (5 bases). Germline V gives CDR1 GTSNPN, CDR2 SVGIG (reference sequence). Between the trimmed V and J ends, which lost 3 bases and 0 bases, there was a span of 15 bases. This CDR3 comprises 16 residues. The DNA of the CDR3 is TGTGCCTGGAGAGGAACAGGCGCTAGCTCTGGAAACACCATATATTTT. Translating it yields CAWRGTGASSGNTIYF.

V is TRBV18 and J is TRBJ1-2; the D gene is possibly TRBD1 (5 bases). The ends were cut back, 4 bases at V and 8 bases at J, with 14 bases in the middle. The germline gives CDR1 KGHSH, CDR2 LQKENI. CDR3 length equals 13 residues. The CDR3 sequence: CASSQGRSGGYTF. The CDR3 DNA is TGTGCCAGCTCACAGGGGAGGTCCGGAGGCTACACCTTC.

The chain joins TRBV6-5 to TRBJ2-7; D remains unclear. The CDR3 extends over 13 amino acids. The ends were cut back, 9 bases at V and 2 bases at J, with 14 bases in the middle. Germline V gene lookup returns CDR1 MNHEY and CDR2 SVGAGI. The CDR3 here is CASHDWATYEQYF. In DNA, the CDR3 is TGTGCCAGTCACGACTGGGCCACCTACGAGCAGTACTTC.

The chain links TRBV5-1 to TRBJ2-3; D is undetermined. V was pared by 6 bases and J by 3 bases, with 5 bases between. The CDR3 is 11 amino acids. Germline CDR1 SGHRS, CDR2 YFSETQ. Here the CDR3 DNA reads TGCGCCAGCACCGAGACAGATACGCAGTATTTT. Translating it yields CASTETDTQYF.

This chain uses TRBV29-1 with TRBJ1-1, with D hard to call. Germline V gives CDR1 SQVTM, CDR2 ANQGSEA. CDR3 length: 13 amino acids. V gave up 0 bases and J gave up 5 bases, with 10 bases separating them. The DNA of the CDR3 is TGCAGCGTTGAAGAGGCAGGAGGGACTGAAGCTTTCTTT. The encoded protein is CSVEEAGGTEAFF.

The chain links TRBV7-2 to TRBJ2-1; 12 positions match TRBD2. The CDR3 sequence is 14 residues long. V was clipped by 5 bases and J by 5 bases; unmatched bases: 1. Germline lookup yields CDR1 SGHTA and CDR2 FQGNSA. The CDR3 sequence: CASSRTSGNNEQFF. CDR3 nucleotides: TGTGCCAGCAGCCGGACTAGCGGGAACAATGAGCAGTTCTTC.

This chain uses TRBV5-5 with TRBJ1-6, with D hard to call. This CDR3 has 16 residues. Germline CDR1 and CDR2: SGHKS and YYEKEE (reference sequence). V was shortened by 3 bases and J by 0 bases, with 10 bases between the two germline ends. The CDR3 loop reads CASSYSLSSYNSPLHF. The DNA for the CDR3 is TGTGCCAGCAGCTACAGCCTTAGCTCCTATAATTCACCCCTCCACTTT.

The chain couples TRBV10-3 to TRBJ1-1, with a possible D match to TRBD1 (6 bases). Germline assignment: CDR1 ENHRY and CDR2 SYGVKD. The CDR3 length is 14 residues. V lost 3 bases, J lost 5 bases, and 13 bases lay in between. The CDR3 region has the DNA TGTGCCATCAGTGATTGGGGGGCGAGAACTGAAGCTTTCTTT. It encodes CAISDWGARTEAFF.

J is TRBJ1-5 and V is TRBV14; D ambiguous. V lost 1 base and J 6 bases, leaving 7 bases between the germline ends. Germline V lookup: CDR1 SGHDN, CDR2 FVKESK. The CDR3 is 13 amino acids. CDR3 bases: TGTGCCAGCAGCCAAGCGGGTCTTCAGCCCCAGCATTTT. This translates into CASSQAGLQPQHF.

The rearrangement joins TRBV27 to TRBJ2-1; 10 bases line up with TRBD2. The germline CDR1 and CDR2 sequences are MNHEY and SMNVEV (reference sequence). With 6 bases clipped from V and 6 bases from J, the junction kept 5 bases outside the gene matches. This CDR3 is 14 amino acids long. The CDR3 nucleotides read TGTGCCAGCAGCCTAGCGGGAGTGGGCAATGAGCAGTTCTTC. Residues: CASSLAGVGNEQFF.

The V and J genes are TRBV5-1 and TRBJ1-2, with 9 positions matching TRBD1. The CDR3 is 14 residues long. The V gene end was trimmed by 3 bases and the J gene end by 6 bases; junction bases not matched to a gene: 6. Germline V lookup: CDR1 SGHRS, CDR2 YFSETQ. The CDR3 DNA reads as TGCGCCAGCAGCTATGCCGGGACAGGGAATGGCTACACCTTC. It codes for CASSYAGTGNGYTF.

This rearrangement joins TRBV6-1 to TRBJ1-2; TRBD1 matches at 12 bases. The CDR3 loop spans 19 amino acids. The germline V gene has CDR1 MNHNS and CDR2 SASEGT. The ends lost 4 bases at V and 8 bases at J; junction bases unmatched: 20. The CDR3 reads CASSVTGTGGGLGYGGYTF. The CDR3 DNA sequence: TGTGCCAGCAGTGTGACAGGGACAGGGGGCGGCCTTGGCTATGGCGGCTACACCTTC.

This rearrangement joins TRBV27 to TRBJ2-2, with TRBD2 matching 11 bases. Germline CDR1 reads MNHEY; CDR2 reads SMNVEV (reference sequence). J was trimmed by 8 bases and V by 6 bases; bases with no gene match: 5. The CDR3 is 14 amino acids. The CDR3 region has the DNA TGTGCCAGCAGCTCAAGACTAGCGGGGGGGGAGCTGTTTTTT. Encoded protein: CASSSRLAGGELFF.

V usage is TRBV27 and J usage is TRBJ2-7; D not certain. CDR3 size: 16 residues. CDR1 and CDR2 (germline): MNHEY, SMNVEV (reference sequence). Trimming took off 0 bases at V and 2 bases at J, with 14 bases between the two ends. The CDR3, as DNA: TGTGCCAGCAGTTTATCGCAGGTCCGGTCCACCTACGAGCAGTACTTC. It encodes CASSLSQVRSTYEQYF.

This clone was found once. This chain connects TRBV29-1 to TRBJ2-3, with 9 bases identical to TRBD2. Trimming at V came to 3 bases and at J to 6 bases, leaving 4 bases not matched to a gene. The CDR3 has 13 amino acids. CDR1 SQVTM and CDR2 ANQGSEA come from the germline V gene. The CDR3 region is CSVDGGRGDTQYF. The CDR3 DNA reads TGCAGCGTTGATGGCGGGAGGGGGGATACGCAGTATTTT.

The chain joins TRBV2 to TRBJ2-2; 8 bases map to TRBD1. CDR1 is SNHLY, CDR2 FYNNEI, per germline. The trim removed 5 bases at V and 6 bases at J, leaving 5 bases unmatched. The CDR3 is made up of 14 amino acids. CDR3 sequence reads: CASSLDREAGELFF. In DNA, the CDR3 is TGTGCCAGCAGTCTGGACAGGGAGGCCGGGGAGCTGTTTTTT.

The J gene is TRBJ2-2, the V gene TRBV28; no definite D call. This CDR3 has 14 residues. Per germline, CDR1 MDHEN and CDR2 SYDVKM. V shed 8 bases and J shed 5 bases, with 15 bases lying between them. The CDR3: CASVDWAWTGELFF. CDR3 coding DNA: TGTGCCAGCGTTGATTGGGCGTGGACCGGGGAGCTGTTTTTT.

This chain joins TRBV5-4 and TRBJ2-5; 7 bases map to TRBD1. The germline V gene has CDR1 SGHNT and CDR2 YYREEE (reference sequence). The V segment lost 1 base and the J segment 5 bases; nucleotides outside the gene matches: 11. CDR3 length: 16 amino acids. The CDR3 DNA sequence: TGTGCCAGCAGCTTGTCAGCCACTACAGGGGACGAGACCCAGTACTTC. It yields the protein CASSLSATTGDETQYF.

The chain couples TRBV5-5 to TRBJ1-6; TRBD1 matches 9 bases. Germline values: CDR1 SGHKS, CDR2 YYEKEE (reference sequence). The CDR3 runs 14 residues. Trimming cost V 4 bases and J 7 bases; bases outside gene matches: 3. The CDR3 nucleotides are TGTGCCAGCAGCCCGGGACAGGGCAATTCACCCCTCCACTTT. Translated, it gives CASSPGQGNSPLHF. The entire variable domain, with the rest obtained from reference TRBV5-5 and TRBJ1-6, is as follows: DAGVTQSPTHLIKTRGQQVTLRCSPISGHKSVSWYQQVLGQGPQFIFQYYEKEERGRGNFPDRFSARQFPNYSSELNVNALLLGDSALYLCASSPGQGNSPLHFGNGTRLTVT.

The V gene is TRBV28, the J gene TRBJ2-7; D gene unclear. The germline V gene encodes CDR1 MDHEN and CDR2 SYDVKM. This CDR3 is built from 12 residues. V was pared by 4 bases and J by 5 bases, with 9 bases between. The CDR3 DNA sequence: TGTGCCAGCAGTTCCCCCCTGGACGAGCAGTACTTC. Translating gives CASSSPLDEQYF.

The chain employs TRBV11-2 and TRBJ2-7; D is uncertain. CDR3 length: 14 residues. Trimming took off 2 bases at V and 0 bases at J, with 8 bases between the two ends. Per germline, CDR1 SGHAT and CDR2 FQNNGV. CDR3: CASSLTLVSYEQYF. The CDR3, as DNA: TGTGCCAGCAGCTTAACGCTAGTCTCCTACGAGCAGTACTTC.